The 25 T cell receptor beta chains below all came from one sample that was sequenced in a study of T cell responses to AZD1222 COVID-19 vaccine. Clones were sequenced by immunoSEQ multiplex PCR, and TCRdb holds only the in-frame ones, with some missing. The sample includes 250,000 to 300,000 clones, 85% to 95% of them seen just once. The specimen comprised peripheral blood, sampled 28 days after the second AZD1222 dose. These receptors were collected from an adult who received the AZD1222 COVID-19 vaccine.

J is TRBJ1-2 and V is TRBV7-8; 7 bases fit TRBD1. After removal of 5 bases from V and 4 bases from J, the junction contained 4 bases not matched to a gene. CDR3 size: 13 residues. Germline-derived CDR1 and CDR2 are SGHVS and FQNEAQ. CDR3 coding DNA: TGTGCCAGCAGCAGGGACAGAGCCTATGGCTACACCTTC. Its protein is CASSRDRAYGYTF.

This sequence joins TRBV3-1 (or the pseudogene TRBV3-2) and TRBJ2-1; possibly TRBD1 or TRBD2 for D (5 bases each). Germline V gene lookup returns CDR1 LGHDT and CDR2 YNNKEL (reference sequence). CDR3 length: 12 residues. With 3 bases removed from V and 10 bases from J, the gap between germline ends came to 10 bases. The CDR3 reads CASSHPGAEQFF. The CDR3 DNA reads as TGTGCCAGCAGCCACCCCGGGGCGGAGCAGTTCTTC.

The gene calls are TRBV28 and TRBJ1-4, with D hard to call. In germline, CDR1 is MDHEN, CDR2 SYDVKM. With 3 bases removed from V and 3 bases from J, the gap between germline ends came to 5 bases. CDR3 length: 13 residues. CDR3 coding DNA: TGTGCCAGCAGTTTGAAACCTAATGAAAAACTGTTTTTT. It yields the protein CASSLKPNEKLFF.

The chain uses TRBV15 and TRBJ2-7; D is uncertain. CDR1 is LNHNV and CDR2 is YYDKDF in the germline V gene (reference sequence). Trimming shortened V by 3 bases and J by 0 bases, and 3 bases separated the two germline ends. The CDR3 contains 12 residues. The CDR3 DNA is TGTGCCACCAGCAGGTCCTCCTACGAGCAGTACTTC. It encodes CATSRSSYEQYF.

This rearrangement joins TRBV5-1 to TRBJ2-5; a possible D gene is TRBD2 (6 bases). The germline gives CDR1 SGHRS, CDR2 YFSETQ. V was cut by 0 bases and J by 1 base, with 13 bases left in between. CDR3 length: 16 amino acids. CDR3 coding DNA: TGCGCCAGCAGCTTGGTGACCGGGGGAATCCAAGAGACCCAGTACTTC. This encodes CASSLVTGGIQETQYF.

This sequence joins TRBV19 and TRBJ2-3; TRBD2 is a possible D gene (6 bases). The CDR3 consists of 15 residues. Trimming cost V 3 bases and J 2 bases, with 12 bases left between them. Germline values: CDR1 LNHDA, CDR2 SQIVND (reference sequence). CDR3 residues: CASSMVRGSTDTQYF. DNA for the CDR3: TGTGCCAGTAGTATGGTGCGGGGTTCCACAGATACGCAGTATTTT. Variable domain in full (rest from reference TRBV19 and TRBJ2-3): DGGITQSPKYLFRKEGQNVTLSCEQNLNHDAMYWYRQDPGQGLRLIYYSQIVNDFQKGDIAEGYSVSREKKESFPLTVTSAQKNPTAFYLCASSMVRGSTDTQYFGPGTRLTVL.

This clone was observed a single time. This chain links TRBV6-5 with TRBJ2-5; D ambiguous. The CDR3 has 15 residues. Germline-derived CDR1 and CDR2 are MNHEY and SVGAGI. V lost 2 bases to trimming and J lost 1 base, with 11 bases between them. In nucleotides, the CDR3 is TGTGCCAGCAGTTACGCTGCAGAGACCCAAGAGACCCAGTACTTC. Its protein product is CASSYAAETQETQYF.

The J gene is TRBJ2-4, the V gene TRBV2, with D maybe TRBD2 (7 bases). The CDR3 sequence is 16 residues long. Deletions cut 3 bases from V and 0 bases from J, with 12 bases between. Germline values: CDR1 SNHLY, CDR2 FYNNEI. In DNA form, the CDR3 reads TGTGCCAGCAGTGACCACAGGGAGGGAGCCAAAAACATTCAGTACTTC. This translates into CASSDHREGAKNIQYF.

This rearrangement joins TRBV11-2 to TRBJ2-3; no definite D call. V lost 3 bases and J lost 3, with 10 bases in between. The CDR3 is made up of 14 amino acids. Germline-derived CDR1 and CDR2 are SGHAT and FQNNGV. CDR3 coding DNA: TGTGCCAGCAGCTTGGCCCGTGGTACAGATACGCAGTATTTT. It yields the protein CASSLARGTDTQYF.

This clone was counted a single time. The V and J genes are TRBV3-1 (or the pseudogene TRBV3-2) and TRBJ2-5; the D is unclear. The ends were cut back, 1 base at V and 1 base at J, with 16 bases in the middle. CDR3 length equals 17 residues. Germline V gene data show CDR1 as LGHDT and CDR2 as YNNKEL (reference sequence). CDR3 nucleotide sequence: TGTGCCAGCAGCCAAGGCCCCCTCAGAAAGTCCCAAGAGACCCAGTACTTC. Protein sequence: CASSQGPLRKSQETQYF.

The V and J genes are TRBV4-2 and TRBJ2-6; D not resolved. CDR3 size: 15 residues. Deletions cut 0 bases from V and 4 bases from J, with 7 bases between. Germline-derived CDR1 and CDR2 are LGHNA and YNFKEQ. The CDR3 reads CASSQDASGANVLTF. CDR3 nucleotides: TGTGCCAGCAGCCAAGATGCGTCGGGGGCCAACGTCCTGACTTTC.

A word on this clone: The sample carries other DNA sequences with the same CDR3. The V call is TRBV2, the J call TRBJ2-7; TRBD2 is a possible D gene (7 bases). V lost 3 bases to trimming and J lost 0 bases, with 9 bases between them. The CDR3 runs 14 residues. Germline values: CDR1 SNHLY, CDR2 FYNNEI. The CDR3, as DNA: TGTGCCAGCAGTGATCGGGGGGCCTCCTACGAGCAGTACTTC. Protein product: CASSDRGASYEQYF.

This chain connects TRBV6-2 or TRBV6-3 to TRBJ2-7; 8 bases agree with TRBD1. This CDR3 comprises 16 residues. The germline gives CDR1 MNHEY, CDR2 SVGEGT. The ends lost 6 bases at V and 2 bases at J; junction bases unmatched: 12. In DNA form, the CDR3 reads TGTGCCAGCAGCTGGACAGGGCGAGATATCCCCTACGAGCAGTACTTC. This gives the protein CASSWTGRDIPYEQYF.

In this sample, this clone turned up once. The J gene is TRBJ2-3, the V gene TRBV7-2; possibly TRBD1 or TRBD2 for D (5 bases each). Germline V gene lookup returns CDR1 SGHTA and CDR2 FQGNSA. The CDR3 consists of 16 residues. Between the trimmed V and J ends, which lost 5 bases and 1 base, there was a span of 16 bases. The CDR3 loop is CASSPSIGTGTDTQYF. The CDR3 bases are TGTGCCAGCAGCCCCTCAATTGGGACCGGCACAGATACGCAGTATTTT.

This clone showed up just once. CDR3 DNA: TGTGCCTGGAGTTGGACTTTACCCTACAATGAGCAGTTCTTC. This codes for CAWSWTLPYNEQFF. V gene TRBV30 combines with J gene TRBJ2-1, with TRBD2 as a possible D gene (5 bases). V shed 2 bases and J shed 2 bases, with 10 bases lying between them. Germline loops: CDR1 GTSNPN, CDR2 SVGIG (reference sequence). This CDR3 has 14 residues.

A note on this clone: The germline gene is not matched at one end of the junction; a read error may be the cause. The rearrangement joins TRBV5-6 to TRBJ2-7, with TRBD1 as a possible D gene (6 bases). CDR1 and CDR2 (germline): SGHDT, YYEEEE. The CDR3 is 12 residues long. Written as DNA, the CDR3 is TGTGCCAGCAGCCTCACGGTGGGGGCAGCGAACTTC. Translated: CASSLTVGAANF.

The chain recombines TRBV11-3 with TRBJ2-3; TRBD2 aligns across 10 bases. The CDR3 has 20 amino acids. V trimming: 5 bases; J trimming: 6 bases; junction bases outside the gene matches: 23. Per the germline V gene, CDR1 is SGHNT and CDR2 is YENEEA. The chain's CDR3 is CASSPPARVAGGSPGDTQYF. The CDR3 DNA reads as TGTGCCAGCAGCCCTCCGGCTAGAGTAGCGGGGGGATCCCCAGGGGATACGCAGTATTTT. The full variable domain, completed using reference TRBV11-3 and TRBJ2-3, is EAGVVQSPRYKIIEKKQPVAFWCNPISGHNTLYWYLQNLGQGPELLIRYENEEAVDDSQLPKDRFSAERLKGVDSTLKIQPAELGDSAVYLCASSPPARVAGGSPGDTQYFGPGTRLTVL.

The chain has TRBV24-1 and TRBJ2-3; TRBD2 aligns across 12 bases. CDR1 is KGHDR, CDR2 SFDVKD, per germline. Trimming removed 9 bases from V and 6 bases from J; junction bases left unmatched: 12. There are 16 residues in the CDR3. Here the CDR3 reads CATASTSGGPGDTQYF. The CDR3 nucleotides read TGTGCCACCGCCTCGACTAGCGGGGGACCGGGGGATACGCAGTATTTT.

This chain joins TRBV6-5 and TRBJ2-5; 7 nucleotides line up with TRBD2. CDR1 MNHEY and CDR2 SVGAGI come from the germline V gene. The CDR3 loop spans 14 amino acids. V lost 4 bases and J lost 2; bases outside the gene matches: 4. The CDR3 nucleotides are TGTGCCAGCAGTTTTCGGACTAGGCAAGAGACCCAGTACTTC. Protein sequence: CASSFRTRQETQYF.

The chain uses TRBV5-1 and TRBJ2-3; 10 bases fit TRBD2. Germline loops: CDR1 SGHRS, CDR2 YFSETQ. Germline trimming cut 0 bases from V and 4 bases from J; bases unmatched to any gene: 5. The CDR3 covers 16 residues. The CDR3 region is CASSLDLAGGPDTQYF. In DNA, the CDR3 is TGCGCCAGCAGCTTGGATTTAGCGGGGGGTCCAGATACGCAGTATTTT.

The chain has TRBV13 and TRBJ2-5; the match to TRBD2 covers 8 bases. This CDR3 region has 14 residues. CDR1 and CDR2 (germline): PRHDT, FYEKMQ (reference sequence). V was pared by 5 bases and J by 6 bases, with 8 bases of the junction left unmatched. The CDR3 protein is CASSARGGYQTQYF. CDR3 coding DNA: TGTGCCAGCAGCGCCCGCGGGGGGTATCAGACCCAGTACTTC.

The sample holds one count of this clone. The rearrangement links TRBV5-5 to TRBJ1-2; D unresolved. The CDR3 has 15 residues. The V end lost 2 bases, the J end lost 4 bases, and 15 bases lay between the germline ends. CDR1 is SGHKS and CDR2 is YYEKEE in the germline V gene (reference sequence). The CDR3 sequence: CASSFGSREVYGYTF. Written as DNA, the CDR3 is TGTGCCAGCAGCTTTGGGTCTAGGGAGGTCTATGGCTACACCTTC.

A single count supports this clone. This sequence joins TRBV7-3 and TRBJ2-3; D gene unclear. The CDR3 is 13 amino acids. Per germline, CDR1 SGHTA and CDR2 FQGTGA. The ends were cut back, 3 bases at V and 5 bases at J, with 9 bases in the middle. CDR3 DNA sequence: TGTGCCAGCAGCTTTAGTCTTGAAGATACGCAGTATTTT. Its protein product is CASSFSLEDTQYF.

The chain combines TRBV18 with TRBJ2-2; 7 positions match TRBD1. The V gene end was trimmed by 3 bases and the J gene end by 5 bases; junction bases not matched to a gene: 9. Per germline, CDR1 KGHSH and CDR2 LQKENI. The CDR3 covers 16 residues. This chain's CDR3 is CASSPIRDSYTGELFF. In DNA form, the CDR3 reads TGTGCCAGCTCACCTATACGGGACAGCTATACCGGGGAGCTGTTTTTT.

The gene calls are TRBV29-1 and TRBJ2-3; D remains unclear. The germline V and J ends were trimmed by 7 bases and 0 bases, with 17 bases remaining between them. The CDR3 spans 15 residues. In germline, CDR1 is SQVTM, CDR2 ANQGSEA. In nucleotides, the CDR3 is TGCAGCGCTGTCCCCCCGACAAGTAGCACAGATACGCAGTATTTT. Translation: CSAVPPTSSTDTQYF.